This is a list of T cell receptor beta chains from one sample in a study of PD-L1 blockade in urothelial cancer. Some clones are missing from TCRdb's copy, which holds only in-frame ones; the method was immunoSEQ multiplex PCR. Among tens of thousands of clones listed, around 79% were seen once. The sample here was PBMCs, taken around atezolizumab (anti-PD-L1) treatment. All receptors derive from a man in his 70s with urothelial cancer. Both conserved end residues are trimmed from each CDR3.

V gene	J gene	CDR3 protein
TRBV18	TRBJ2-1	ASSPWTSHEQF
TRBV10-3	TRBJ2-5	AISAGTSATSGAQY
TRBV28	TRBJ1-1	ASLEQGGTEAF
TRBV30	TRBJ2-5	AWRDNGETQY
TRBV12-5	TRBJ2-1	ASGSDSSSYNEQF
TRBV5-1	TRBJ1-2	ASSLTGTYGYT
TRBV7-6	TRBJ1-6	ANSPRALNSPLH
TRBV15	TRBJ2-5	ATSRDLEVTSGSETQY
TRBV10-3	TRBJ2-7	AITREGEQY
TRBV4-2	TRBJ2-3	ASSQDVGGSTDTQY
TRBV7-2	TRBJ1-2	ASSLARYGYT
TRBV19	TRBJ1-2	ASRGQGHYGYT
TRBV5-6	TRBJ1-6	ASSLVIGPGGSPLH
TRBV30	TRBJ2-7	AWGTTSEQY
TRBV7-8	TRBJ2-3	ASSPVQSSTDTQY
TRBV5-1	TRBJ2-3	ASSSTGKSTDTQY
TRBV27	TRBJ1-2	ASSARQGAGNGYT
TRBV15	TRBJ1-6	ATRRGGSPLH
TRBV6-5	TRBJ2-1	ASSSQLAGAYNEQF
TRBV5-1	TRBJ1-2	ASNDRVGYGYT
TRBV5-1	TRBJ2-2	ASSLTPGDTGELF
TRBV6-5	TRBJ2-5	ASGSRWGRETQY
TRBV28	TRBJ2-1	ATCGRGYNEQF
TRBV4-1	TRBJ1-5	ASSQGGGGQPQH
TRBV19	TRBJ1-2	ATSRDRVKGYT
TRBV7-2	TRBJ2-1	ASSLATGGAGHNEQF
TRBV4-1	TRBJ1-6	ASSPQPGQGGYSPLH
TRBV7-8	TRBJ2-2	ASSLAGRGTGELF